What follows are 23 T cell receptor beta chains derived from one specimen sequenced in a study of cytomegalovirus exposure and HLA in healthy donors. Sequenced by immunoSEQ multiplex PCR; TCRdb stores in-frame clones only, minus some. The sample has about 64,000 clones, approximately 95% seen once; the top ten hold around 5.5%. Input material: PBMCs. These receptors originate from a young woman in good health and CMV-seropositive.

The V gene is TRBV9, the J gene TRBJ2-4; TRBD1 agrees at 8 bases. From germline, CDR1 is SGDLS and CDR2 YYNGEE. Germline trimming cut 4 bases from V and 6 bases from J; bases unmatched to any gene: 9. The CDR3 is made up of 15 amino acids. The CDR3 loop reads CASSSPRTGTNIQYF. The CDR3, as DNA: TGTGCCAGCAGCTCGCCGCGGACAGGGACAAACATTCAGTACTTC.

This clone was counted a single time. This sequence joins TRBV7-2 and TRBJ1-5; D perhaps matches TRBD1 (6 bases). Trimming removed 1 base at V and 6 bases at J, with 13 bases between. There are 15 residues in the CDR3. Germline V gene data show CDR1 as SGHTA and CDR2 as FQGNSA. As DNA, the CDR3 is TGTGCCAGCAGCTTAGAGCCAGGGGCGGGTCAGCCCCAGCATTTT. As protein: CASSLEPGAGQPQHF.

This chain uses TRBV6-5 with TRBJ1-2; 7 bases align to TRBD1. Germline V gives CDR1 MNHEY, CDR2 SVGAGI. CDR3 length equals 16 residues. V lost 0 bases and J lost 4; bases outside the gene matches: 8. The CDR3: CASSYSEGARIYGYTF. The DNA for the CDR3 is TGTGCCAGCAGTTACTCTGAGGGGGCGCGTATCTATGGCTACACCTTC.

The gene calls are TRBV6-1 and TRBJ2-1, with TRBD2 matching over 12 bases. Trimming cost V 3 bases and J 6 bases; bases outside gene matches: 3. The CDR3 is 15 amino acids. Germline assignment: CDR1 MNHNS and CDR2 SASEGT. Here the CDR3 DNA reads TGTGCCAGCAGTGATGAACTAGCGGGAGGCAATGAGCAGTTCTTC. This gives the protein CASSDELAGGNEQFF.

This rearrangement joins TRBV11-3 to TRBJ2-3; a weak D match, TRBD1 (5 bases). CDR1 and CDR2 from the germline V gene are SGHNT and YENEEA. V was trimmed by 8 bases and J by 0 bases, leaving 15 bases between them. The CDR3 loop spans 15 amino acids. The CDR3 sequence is CASQASGASTDTQYF. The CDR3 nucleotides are TGTGCCAGCCAAGCCAGTGGGGCTAGCACAGATACGCAGTATTTT.

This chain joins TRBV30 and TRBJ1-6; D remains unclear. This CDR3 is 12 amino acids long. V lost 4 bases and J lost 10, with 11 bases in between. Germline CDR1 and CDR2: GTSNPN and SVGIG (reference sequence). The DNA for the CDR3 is TGTGCCTGGAATCATCCCAAATCACCCCTCCACTTT. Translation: CAWNHPKSPLHF.

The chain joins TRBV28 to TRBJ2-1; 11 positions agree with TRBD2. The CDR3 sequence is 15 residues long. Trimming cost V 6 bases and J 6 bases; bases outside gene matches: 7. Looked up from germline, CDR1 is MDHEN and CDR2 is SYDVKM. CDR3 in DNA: TGTGCCAGCAGCTCCCTAGCGGGGGGCGTCAATGAGCAGTTCTTC. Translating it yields CASSSLAGGVNEQFF.

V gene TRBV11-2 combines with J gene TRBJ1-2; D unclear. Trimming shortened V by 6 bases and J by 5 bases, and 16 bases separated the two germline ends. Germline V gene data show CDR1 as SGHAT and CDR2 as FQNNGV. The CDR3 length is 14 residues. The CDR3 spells CASRPAGVWYGYTF. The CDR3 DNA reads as TGTGCCAGCAGACCCGCCGGGGTCTGGTATGGCTACACCTTC.

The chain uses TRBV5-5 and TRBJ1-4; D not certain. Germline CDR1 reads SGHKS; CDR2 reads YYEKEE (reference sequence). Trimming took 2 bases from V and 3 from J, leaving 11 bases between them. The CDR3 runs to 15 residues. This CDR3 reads CASSLGGVANEKLFF. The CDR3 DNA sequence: TGTGCCAGCAGCTTAGGCGGAGTCGCTAATGAAAAACTGTTTTTT.

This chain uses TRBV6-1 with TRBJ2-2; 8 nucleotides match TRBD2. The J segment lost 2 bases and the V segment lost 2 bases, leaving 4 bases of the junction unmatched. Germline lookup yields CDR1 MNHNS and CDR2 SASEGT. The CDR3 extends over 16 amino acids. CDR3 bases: TGTGCCAGCAGTGAAAGGGCGGGGGGAAACACCGGGGAGCTGTTTTTT. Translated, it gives CASSERAGGNTGELFF.

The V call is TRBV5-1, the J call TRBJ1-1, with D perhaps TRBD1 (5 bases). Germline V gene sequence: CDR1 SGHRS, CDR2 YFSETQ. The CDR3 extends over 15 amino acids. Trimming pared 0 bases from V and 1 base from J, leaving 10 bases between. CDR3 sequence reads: CASSLEGVENTEAFF. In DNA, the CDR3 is TGCGCCAGCAGCTTGGAAGGGGTGGAGAACACTGAAGCTTTCTTT. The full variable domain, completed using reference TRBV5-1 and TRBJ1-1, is KAGVTQTPRYLIKTRGQQVTLSCSPISGHRSVSWYQQTPGQGLQFLFEYFSETQRNKGNFPGRFSGRQFSNSRSEMNVSTLELGDSALYLCASSLEGVENTEAFFGQGTRLTVV.

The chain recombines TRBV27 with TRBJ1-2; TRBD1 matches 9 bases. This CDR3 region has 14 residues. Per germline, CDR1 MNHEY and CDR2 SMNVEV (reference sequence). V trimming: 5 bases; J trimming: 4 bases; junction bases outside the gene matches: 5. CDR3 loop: CASSLMGQGYGYTF. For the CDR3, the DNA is TGTGCCAGCAGTCTAATGGGACAGGGCTATGGCTACACCTTC.

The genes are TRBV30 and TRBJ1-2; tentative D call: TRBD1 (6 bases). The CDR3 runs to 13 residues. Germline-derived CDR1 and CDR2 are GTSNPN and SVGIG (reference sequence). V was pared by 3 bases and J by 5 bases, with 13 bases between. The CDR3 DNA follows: TGTGCCTGGAGGGACAGTTTCCTTTATGGCTACACCTTC. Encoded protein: CAWRDSFLYGYTF.

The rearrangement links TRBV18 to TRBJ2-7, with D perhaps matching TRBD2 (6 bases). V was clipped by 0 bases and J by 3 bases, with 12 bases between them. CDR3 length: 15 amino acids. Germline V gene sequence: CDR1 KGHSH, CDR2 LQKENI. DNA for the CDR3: TGTGCCAGCTCACCACCGGGACTTATGAACTACGAGCAGTACTTC. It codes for CASSPPGLMNYEQYF.

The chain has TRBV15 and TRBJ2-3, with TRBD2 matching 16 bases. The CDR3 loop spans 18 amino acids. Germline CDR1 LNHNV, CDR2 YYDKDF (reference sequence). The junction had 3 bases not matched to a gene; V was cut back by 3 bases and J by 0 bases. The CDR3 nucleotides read TGTGCCACCAGCAGGGGACTAGCGGGAGGGCCCAGCACAGATACGCAGTATTTT. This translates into CATSRGLAGGPSTDTQYF.

CDR3 coding DNA: TGTGCCAGCAGGTGGACTAGTGGGTACAATGAGCAGTTCTTC. Protein: CASRWTSGYNEQFF. This chain uses TRBV6-1 with TRBJ2-1; TRBD2 aligns across 7 bases. CDR1 MNHNS and CDR2 SASEGT come from the germline V gene. V dropped 6 bases and J dropped 4; count of bases not matched to a gene: 6. This CDR3 region has 14 residues.

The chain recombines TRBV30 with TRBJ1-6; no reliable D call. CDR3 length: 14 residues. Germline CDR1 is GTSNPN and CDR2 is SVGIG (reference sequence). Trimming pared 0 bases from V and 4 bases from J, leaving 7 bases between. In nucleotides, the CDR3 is TGTGCCTGGAGTGTAGGAGTATATAATTCACCCCTCCACTTT. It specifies CAWSVGVYNSPLHF.

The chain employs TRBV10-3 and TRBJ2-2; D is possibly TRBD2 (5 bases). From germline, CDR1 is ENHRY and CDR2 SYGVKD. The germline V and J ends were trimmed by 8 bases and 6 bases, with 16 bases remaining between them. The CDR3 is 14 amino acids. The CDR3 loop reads CAISGSDGAGELFF. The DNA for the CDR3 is TGTGCCATCTCAGGAAGCGACGGGGCCGGGGAGCTGTTTTTT.

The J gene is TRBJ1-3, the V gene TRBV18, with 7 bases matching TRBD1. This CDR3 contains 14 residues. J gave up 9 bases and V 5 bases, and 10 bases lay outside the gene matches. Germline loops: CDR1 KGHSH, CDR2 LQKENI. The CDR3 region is CASSATGAWGTIYF. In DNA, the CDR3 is TGTGCCAGCTCAGCAACAGGGGCTTGGGGCACCATATATTTT.

The CDR3: CASSAAGMGGTDTQYF. The CDR3 DNA sequence: TGTGCCAGCAGCGCAGCAGGGATGGGTGGCACAGATACGCAGTATTTT. The gene calls are TRBV9 and TRBJ2-3; maybe TRBD1 (5 bases). V lost 3 bases and J lost 1, with 15 bases in between. Germline V gene lookup returns CDR1 SGDLS and CDR2 YYNGEE. The CDR3 has 16 residues.

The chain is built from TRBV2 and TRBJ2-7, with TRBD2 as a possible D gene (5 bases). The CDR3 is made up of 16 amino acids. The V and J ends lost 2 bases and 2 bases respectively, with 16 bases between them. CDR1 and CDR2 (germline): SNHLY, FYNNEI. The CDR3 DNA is TGTGCCAGCAGTGAACGGGGAAGGGCCAAACCCTACGAGCAGTACTTC. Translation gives CASSERGRAKPYEQYF.

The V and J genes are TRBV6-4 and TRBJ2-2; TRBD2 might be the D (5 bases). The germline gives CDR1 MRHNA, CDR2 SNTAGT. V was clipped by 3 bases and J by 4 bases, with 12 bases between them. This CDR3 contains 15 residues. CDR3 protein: CASSESGGGTGELFF. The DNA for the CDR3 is TGTGCCAGCAGTGAAAGCGGAGGCGGCACCGGGGAGCTGTTTTTT.

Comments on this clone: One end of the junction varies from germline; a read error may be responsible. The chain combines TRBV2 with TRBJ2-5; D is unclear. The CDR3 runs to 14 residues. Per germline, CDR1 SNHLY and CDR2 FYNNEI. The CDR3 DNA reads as TGTGCCAGCGGTGAACCCGTGGGCCGGGAGACCCAGTACTTC. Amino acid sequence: CASGEPVGRETQYF. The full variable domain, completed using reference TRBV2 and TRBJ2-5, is EPEVTQTPSHQVTQMGQEVILRCVPISNHLYFYWYRQILGQKVEFLVSFYNNEISEKSEIFDDQFSVERPDGSNFTLKIRSTKLEDSAMYFCASGEPVGRETQYFGPGTRLLVL.